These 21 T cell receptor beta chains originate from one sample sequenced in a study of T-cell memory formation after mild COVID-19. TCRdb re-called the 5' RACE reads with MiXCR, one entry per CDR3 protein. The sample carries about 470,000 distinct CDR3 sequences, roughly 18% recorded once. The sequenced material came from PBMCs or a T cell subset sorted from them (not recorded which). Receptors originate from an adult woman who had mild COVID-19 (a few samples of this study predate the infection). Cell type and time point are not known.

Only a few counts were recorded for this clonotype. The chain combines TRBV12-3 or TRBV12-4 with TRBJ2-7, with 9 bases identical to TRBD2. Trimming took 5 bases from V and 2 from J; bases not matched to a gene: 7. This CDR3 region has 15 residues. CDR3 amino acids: CASSVTSGYAYEQYF. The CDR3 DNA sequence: TGTGCCAGCAGTGTGACTAGCGGTTACGCCTACGAGCAGTACTTC.

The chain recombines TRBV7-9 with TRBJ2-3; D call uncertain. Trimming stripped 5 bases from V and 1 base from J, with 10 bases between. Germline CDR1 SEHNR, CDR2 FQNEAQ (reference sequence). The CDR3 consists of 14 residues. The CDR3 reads CASSEGRRTDTQYF. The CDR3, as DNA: TGTGCCAGCAGCGAAGGACGGCGCACAGATACGCAGTATTTT. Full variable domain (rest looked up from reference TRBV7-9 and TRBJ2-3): DTGVSQNPRHKITKRGQNVTFRCDPISEHNRLYWYRQTLGQGPEFLTYFQNEAQLEKSRLLSDRFSAERPKGSFSTLEIQRTEQGDSAMYLCASSEGRRTDTQYFGPGTRLTVL.

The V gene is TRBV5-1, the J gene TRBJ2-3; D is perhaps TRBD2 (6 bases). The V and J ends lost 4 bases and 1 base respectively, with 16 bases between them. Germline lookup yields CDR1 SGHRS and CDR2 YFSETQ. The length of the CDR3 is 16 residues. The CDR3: CASSHPFRGGTDTQYF. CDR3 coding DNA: TGCGCCAGCAGCCATCCTTTTCGCGGGGGCACAGATACGCAGTATTTT.

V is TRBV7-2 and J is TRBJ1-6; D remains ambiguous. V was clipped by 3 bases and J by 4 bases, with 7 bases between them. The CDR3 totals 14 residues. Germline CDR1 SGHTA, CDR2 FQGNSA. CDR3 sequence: CASSFGYYNSPLHF. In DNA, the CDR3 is TGTGCCAGCAGCTTCGGCTATTATAATTCACCCCTCCACTTT.

Here the CDR3 reads CASSLHQTHYEQYF. As DNA, the CDR3 is TGTGCCAGCAGTCTCCACCAGACCCACTACGAGCAGTACTTC. The genes are TRBV27 and TRBJ2-7; D unresolved. The CDR3 length is 14 residues. V lost 5 bases, J lost 3 bases, and 14 bases lay in between. The germline V gene has CDR1 MNHEY and CDR2 SMNVEV (reference sequence).

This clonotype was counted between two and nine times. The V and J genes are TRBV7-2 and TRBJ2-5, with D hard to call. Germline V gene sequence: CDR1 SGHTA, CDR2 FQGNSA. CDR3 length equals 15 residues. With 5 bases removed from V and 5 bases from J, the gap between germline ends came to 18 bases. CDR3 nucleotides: TGTGCCAGCAGCCTGATACCTGCTAGGACGGAGACCCAGTACTTC. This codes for CASSLIPARTETQYF.

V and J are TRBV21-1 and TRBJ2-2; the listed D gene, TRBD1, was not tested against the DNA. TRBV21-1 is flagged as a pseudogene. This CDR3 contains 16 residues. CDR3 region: CASSKEAGGATGELFF. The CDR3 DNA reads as TGTGCCAGCAGCAAAGAGGCAGGGGGCGCAACCGGGGAGCTGTTTTTT.

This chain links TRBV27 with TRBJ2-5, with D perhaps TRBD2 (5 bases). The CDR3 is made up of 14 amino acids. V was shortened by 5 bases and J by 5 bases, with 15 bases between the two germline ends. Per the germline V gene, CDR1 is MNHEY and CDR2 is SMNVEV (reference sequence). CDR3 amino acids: CASSRAGERETQYF. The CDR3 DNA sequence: TGTGCCAGCAGTCGGGCTGGGGAGAGGGAGACCCAGTACTTC.

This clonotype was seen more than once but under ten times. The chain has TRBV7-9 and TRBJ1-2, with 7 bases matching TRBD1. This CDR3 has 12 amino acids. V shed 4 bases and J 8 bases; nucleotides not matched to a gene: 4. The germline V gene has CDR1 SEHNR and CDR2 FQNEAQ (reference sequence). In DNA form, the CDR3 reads TGTGCCAGCAGCTCGACAGGGAAGGGCTACACCTTC. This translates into CASSSTGKGYTF. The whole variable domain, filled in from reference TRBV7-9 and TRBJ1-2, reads DTGVSQNPRHKITKRGQNVTFRCDPISEHNRLYWYRQTLGQGPEFLTYFQNEAQLEKSRLLSDRFSAERPKGSFSTLEIQRTEQGDSAMYLCASSSTGKGYTFGSGTRLTVV.

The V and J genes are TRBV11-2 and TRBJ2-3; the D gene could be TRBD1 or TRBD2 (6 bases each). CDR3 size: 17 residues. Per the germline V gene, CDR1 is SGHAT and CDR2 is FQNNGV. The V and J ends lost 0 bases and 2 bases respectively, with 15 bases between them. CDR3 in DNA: TGTGCCAGCAGCTTAGATAGGTGGGGGGCCGACACAGATACGCAGTATTTT. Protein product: CASSLDRWGADTDTQYF.

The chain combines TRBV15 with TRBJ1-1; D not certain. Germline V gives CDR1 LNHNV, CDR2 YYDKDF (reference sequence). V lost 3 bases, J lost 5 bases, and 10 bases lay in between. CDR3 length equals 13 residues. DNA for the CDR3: TGTGCCACCAGCAGGGTTGTTGGGACTGAAGCTTTCTTT. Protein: CATSRVVGTEAFF. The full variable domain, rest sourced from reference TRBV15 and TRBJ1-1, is DAMVIQNPRYQVTQFGKPVTLSCSQTLNHNVMYWYQQKSSQAPKLLFHYYDKDFNNEADTPDNFQSRRPNTSFCFLDIRSPGLGDTAMYLCATSRVVGTEAFFGQGTRLTVV.

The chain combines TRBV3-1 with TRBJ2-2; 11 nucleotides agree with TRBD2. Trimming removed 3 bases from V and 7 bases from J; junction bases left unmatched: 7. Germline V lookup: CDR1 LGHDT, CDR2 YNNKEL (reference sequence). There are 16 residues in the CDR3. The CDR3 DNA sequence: TGTGCCAGCAGCCACGATAGCGGGAGGGCGCGCGGGGAGCTGTTTTTT. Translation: CASSHDSGRARGELFF.

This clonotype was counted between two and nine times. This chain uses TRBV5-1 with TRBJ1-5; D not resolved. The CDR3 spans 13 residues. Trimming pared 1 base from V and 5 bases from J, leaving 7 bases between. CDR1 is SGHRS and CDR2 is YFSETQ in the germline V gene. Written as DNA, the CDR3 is TGCGCCAGCAGCTTGCACGGGGATCAGCCCCAGCATTTT. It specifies CASSLHGDQPQHF.

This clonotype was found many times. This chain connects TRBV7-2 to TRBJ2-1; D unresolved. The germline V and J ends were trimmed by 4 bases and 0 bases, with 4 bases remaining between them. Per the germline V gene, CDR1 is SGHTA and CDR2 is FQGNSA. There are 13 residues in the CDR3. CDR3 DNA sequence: TGTGCCAGCAGCTATAGCTCCTACAATGAGCAGTTCTTC. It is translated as CASSYSSYNEQFF.

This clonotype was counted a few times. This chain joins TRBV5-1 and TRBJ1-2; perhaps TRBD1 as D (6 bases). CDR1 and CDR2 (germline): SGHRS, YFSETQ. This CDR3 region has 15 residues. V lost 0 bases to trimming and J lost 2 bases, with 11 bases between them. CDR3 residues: CASSLETGANYGYTF. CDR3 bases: TGCGCCAGCAGCTTGGAGACAGGCGCGAACTATGGCTACACCTTC.

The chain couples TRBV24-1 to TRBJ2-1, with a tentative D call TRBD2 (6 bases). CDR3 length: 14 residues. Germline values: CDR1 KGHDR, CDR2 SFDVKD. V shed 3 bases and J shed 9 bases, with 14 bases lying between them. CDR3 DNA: TGTGCCACCAGTGATAGCGGGTGGGCGGGTGAGCAGTTCTTC. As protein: CATSDSGWAGEQFF.

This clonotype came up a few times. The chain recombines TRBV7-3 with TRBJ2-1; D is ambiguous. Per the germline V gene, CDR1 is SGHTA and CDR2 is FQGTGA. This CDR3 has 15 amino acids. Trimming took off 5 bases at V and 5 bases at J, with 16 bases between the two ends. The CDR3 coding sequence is TGTGCCAGCAGCCATGCTGGTAATTCTGACAATGAGCAGTTCTTC. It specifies CASSHAGNSDNEQFF.

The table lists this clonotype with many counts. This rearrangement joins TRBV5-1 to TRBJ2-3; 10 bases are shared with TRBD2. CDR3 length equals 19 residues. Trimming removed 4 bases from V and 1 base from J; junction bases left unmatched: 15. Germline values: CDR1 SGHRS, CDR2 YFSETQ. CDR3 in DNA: TGCGCCAGCAGCCGCGGGTGGCTAGCGGGAGACGCTGGCACAGATACGCAGTATTTT. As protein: CASSRGWLAGDAGTDTQYF.

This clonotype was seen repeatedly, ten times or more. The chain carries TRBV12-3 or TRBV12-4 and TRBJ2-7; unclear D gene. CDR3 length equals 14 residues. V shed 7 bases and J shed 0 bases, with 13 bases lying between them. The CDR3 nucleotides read TGTGCCAGCACCCTCCAAATCGGCTCCTACGAGCAGTACTTC. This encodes CASTLQIGSYEQYF.

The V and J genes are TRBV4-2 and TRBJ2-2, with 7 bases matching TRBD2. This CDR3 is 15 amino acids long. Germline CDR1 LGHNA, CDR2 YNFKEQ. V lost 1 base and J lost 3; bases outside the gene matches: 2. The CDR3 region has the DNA TGTGCCAGCAGCCAAGGTCGGGGGGACACCGGGGAGCTGTTTTTT. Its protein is CASSQGRGDTGELFF.

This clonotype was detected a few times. CDR3 in amino acids: CSGKVGTEAFF. CDR3 DNA: TGCAGCGGCAAAGTGGGGACTGAAGCTTTCTTT. The rearrangement links TRBV29-1 to TRBJ1-1; D is ambiguous. Germline V lookup: CDR1 SQVTM, CDR2 ANQGSEA. The CDR3 extends over 11 amino acids. V was shortened by 7 bases and J by 5 bases, with 11 bases between the two germline ends.